A single sample is the source of the 18 T cell receptor beta chains below, sequenced in a study of cytotoxic CD8 clonotypes in ibrutinib-treated CLL. The repertoire was sequenced with immunoSEQ multiplex PCR; TCRdb's copy has only in-frame clones and lacks some. The profile shows over 250,000 clones, approximately 76% of them singletons. This material consisted of PBMCs, taken at disease progression, from a patient treated with ibrutinib. The receptors stem from a human donor with chronic lymphocytic leukemia.

The J gene is TRBJ2-7, the V gene TRBV18, with 7 bases matching TRBD1. V shed 8 bases, J shed 2 bases, and the junction held 9 bases outside the gene matches. This CDR3 has 14 residues. Germline-derived CDR1 and CDR2 are KGHSH and LQKENI. The CDR3 is CASRRDRNTYEQYF. The CDR3 DNA reads TGTGCCAGCCGAAGGGACAGAAACACCTACGAGCAGTACTTC.

In this sample, this clone turned up a few times. The V call is TRBV5-1, the J call TRBJ2-1; TRBD1 aligns across 10 bases. Per the germline V gene, CDR1 is SGHRS and CDR2 is YFSETQ. J gave up 3 bases and V 3 bases, and 3 bases lay outside the gene matches. The CDR3 loop spans 15 amino acids. CDR3 sequence: CASSSWTGGYNEQFF. The CDR3 nucleotides read TGCGCCAGCAGCTCCTGGACAGGGGGCTACAATGAGCAGTTCTTC. Variable domain in full (rest from reference TRBV5-1 and TRBJ2-1): KAGVTQTPRYLIKTRGQQVTLSCSPISGHRSVSWYQQTPGQGLQFLFEYFSETQRNKGNFPGRFSGRQFSNSRSEMNVSTLELGDSALYLCASSSWTGGYNEQFFGPGTRLTVL.

The chain uses TRBV19 and TRBJ2-5, with 9 positions matching TRBD1. The CDR3 has 13 residues. V lost 6 bases and J lost 4; bases outside the gene matches: 3. The V gene's germline CDR1 is LNHDA and CDR2 SQIVND (reference sequence). CDR3 sequence: CASSGQGPETQYF. Here the CDR3 DNA reads TGTGCCAGTAGCGGACAGGGGCCAGAGACCCAGTACTTC.

V gene TRBV6-1 combines with J gene TRBJ2-5, with a tentative D call TRBD2 (5 bases). Germline V gives CDR1 MNHNS, CDR2 SASEGT. V was cut by 3 bases and J by 2 bases, with 16 bases left in between. This CDR3 is built from 16 residues. The CDR3 loop reads CASSDQNFRGQETQYF. In DNA, the CDR3 is TGTGCCAGCAGTGACCAGAATTTCCGGGGACAAGAGACCCAGTACTTC.

V is TRBV7-3 and J is TRBJ2-5; TRBD1 matches 7 bases. Germline V gives CDR1 SGHTA, CDR2 FQGTGA. The CDR3 runs 14 residues. The V gene end was trimmed by 5 bases and the J gene end by 5 bases; junction bases not matched to a gene: 8. CDR3 nucleotides: TGTGCCAGCAGCCCAAGACAGGGTATGGAGACCCAGTACTTC. Protein sequence: CASSPRQGMETQYF.

This clone was observed once. The chain employs TRBV5-4 and TRBJ2-7; D assignment may be TRBD1 or TRBD2 (5 bases each). The CDR3 has 16 amino acids. Germline V CDR1 and CDR2: SGHNT, YYREEE (reference sequence). Trimming removed 4 bases at V and 0 bases at J, with 17 bases between. Written as DNA, the CDR3 is TGTGCCAGCAGCCGTGGCCCGCCAGGGAGCTCCTACGAGCAGTACTTC. Protein: CASSRGPPGSSYEQYF.

This clone has only one observation. The chain couples TRBV7-3 to TRBJ2-6; 12 positions agree with TRBD2. Per germline, CDR1 SGHTA and CDR2 FQGTGA. This CDR3 has 18 amino acids. Trimming cost V 2 bases and J 3 bases; bases outside gene matches: 5. CDR3 region: CASSLSTSGSDGANVLTF. In DNA, the CDR3 is TGTGCCAGCAGCTTATCGACTAGCGGGAGTGATGGGGCCAACGTCCTGACTTTC. The variable domain in full, completed from reference TRBV7-3 and TRBJ2-6, reads GAGVSQTPSNKVTEKGKYVELRCDPISGHTALYWYRQSLGQGPEFLIYFQGTGAADDSGLPNDRFFAVRPEGSVSTLKIQRTERGDSAVYLCASSLSTSGSDGANVLTFGAGSRLTVL.

The sample holds a few counts of this clone. The chain couples TRBV2 to TRBJ2-4; TRBD1 or TRBD2 may be the D gene (6 bases each). The CDR3 is made up of 14 amino acids. Germline assignment: CDR1 SNHLY and CDR2 FYNNEI. V lost 7 bases, J lost 0 bases, and 10 bases lay in between. The DNA of the CDR3 is TGTGCCAGCAATAAGGGGGGAGCCAAAAACATTCAGTACTTC. Translating it yields CASNKGGAKNIQYF.

This clone was recorded only once. The chain is built from TRBV4-1 and TRBJ2-5, with unresolved D. Germline-derived CDR1 and CDR2 are MGHRA and YSYEKL. Trimming pared 3 bases from V and 3 bases from J, leaving 8 bases between. The CDR3 is made up of 13 amino acids. CDR3 region: CASSHRGEETQYF. The CDR3, as DNA: TGCGCCAGCAGCCACCGCGGAGAAGAGACCCAGTACTTC.

This clone occurred a few times. In DNA form, the CDR3 reads TGTGCCAGCAGCGTAGGGGCAGACTCCTACGAGCAGTACTTC. Protein sequence: CASSVGADSYEQYF. The chain couples TRBV9 to TRBJ2-7, with D uncertain. CDR1 SGDLS and CDR2 YYNGEE come from the germline V gene. This CDR3 region has 14 residues. With 0 bases removed from V and 0 bases from J, the gap between germline ends came to 7 bases.

J is TRBJ1-1 and V is TRBV4-1; 12 nucleotides line up with TRBD1. The V gene's germline CDR1 is MGHRA and CDR2 YSYEKL. Unmatched junction bases numbered 10, after V lost 1 base and J lost 1 base. The CDR3 is made up of 19 amino acids. Here the CDR3 reads CASSQGPGTGGRWNTEAFF. CDR3 DNA: TGCGCCAGCAGCCAAGGTCCGGGGACAGGGGGCAGGTGGAACACTGAAGCTTTCTTT.

This clone was observed a handful of times. This rearrangement joins TRBV2 to TRBJ1-3; 9 bases are a match to TRBD1. CDR3 length equals 15 residues. Trimming cost V 7 bases and J 0 bases; bases outside gene matches: 4. Germline loops: CDR1 SNHLY, CDR2 FYNNEI. CDR3 in amino acids: CASNYRGPSGNTIYF. The CDR3 DNA follows: TGTGCCAGCAACTACAGGGGGCCCTCTGGAAACACCATATATTTT.

The chain joins TRBV6-5 to TRBJ2-5, with unresolved D. There are 15 residues in the CDR3. The germline V gene has CDR1 MNHEY and CDR2 SVGAGI. V was cut by 0 bases and J by 5 bases, with 13 bases left in between. CDR3 in amino acids: CASSYSRIPRETQYF. CDR3 sequence (DNA): TGTGCCAGCAGTTACTCAAGGATCCCGCGGGAGACCCAGTACTTC.

The rearrangement links TRBV29-1 to TRBJ1-3; 9 bases align to TRBD1. Per germline, CDR1 SQVTM and CDR2 ANQGSEA. J lost 4 bases, V lost 3 bases, and 16 bases had no gene match. The CDR3 contains 18 residues. CDR3 sequence (DNA): TGCAGCGTTGAGGGAGAAAACCGGGACAGGGACCCCGGAAACACCATATATTTT. This gives the protein CSVEGENRDRDPGNTIYF.

This clone appeared a single time. The rearrangement joins TRBV10-1 to TRBJ2-4, with 8 bases fitting TRBD1. Germline assignment: CDR1 WNHNN and CDR2 SYGVQD (reference sequence). The ends lost 5 bases at V and 5 bases at J; junction bases unmatched: 5. The CDR3 spans 14 residues. The CDR3 coding sequence is TGCGCCAGCAGTCCGGACAGGGCCCAAAACATTCAGTACTTC. Translating gives CASSPDRAQNIQYF.

This chain links TRBV7-9 with TRBJ1-5; no clear D. With 1 base removed from V and 2 bases from J, the gap between germline ends came to 6 bases. CDR3 size: 14 residues. Germline-derived CDR1 and CDR2 are SEHNR and FQNEAQ (reference sequence). Here the CDR3 DNA reads TGTGCCAGCAGCTTAGAAGGGCGCAATCAGCCCCAGCATTTT. Protein: CASSLEGRNQPQHF.

The genes are TRBV5-1 and TRBJ2-7; 9 bases fit TRBD1. Germline lookup yields CDR1 SGHRS and CDR2 YFSETQ. The V segment lost 0 bases and the J segment 0 bases; nucleotides outside the gene matches: 4. This CDR3 spans 16 amino acids. DNA of the CDR3: TGCGCCAGCAGCTTGGGGACAGGGGACGGCTCCTACGAGCAGTACTTC. Translation gives CASSLGTGDGSYEQYF. The full variable domain, its missing parts supplied by reference TRBV5-1 and TRBJ2-7, is KAGVTQTPRYLIKTRGQQVTLSCSPISGHRSVSWYQQTPGQGLQFLFEYFSETQRNKGNFPGRFSGRQFSNSRSEMNVSTLELGDSALYLCASSLGTGDGSYEQYFGPGTRLTVT.

The CDR3 spells CASSVEGRNTEAFF. In DNA form, the CDR3 reads TGTGCCAGCAGCGTAGAAGGGAGGAACACTGAAGCTTTCTTT. The chain is built from TRBV9 and TRBJ1-1; D not certain. Germline V gives CDR1 SGDLS, CDR2 YYNGEE. CDR3 length equals 14 residues. Trimming pared 0 bases from V and 1 base from J, leaving 7 bases between.